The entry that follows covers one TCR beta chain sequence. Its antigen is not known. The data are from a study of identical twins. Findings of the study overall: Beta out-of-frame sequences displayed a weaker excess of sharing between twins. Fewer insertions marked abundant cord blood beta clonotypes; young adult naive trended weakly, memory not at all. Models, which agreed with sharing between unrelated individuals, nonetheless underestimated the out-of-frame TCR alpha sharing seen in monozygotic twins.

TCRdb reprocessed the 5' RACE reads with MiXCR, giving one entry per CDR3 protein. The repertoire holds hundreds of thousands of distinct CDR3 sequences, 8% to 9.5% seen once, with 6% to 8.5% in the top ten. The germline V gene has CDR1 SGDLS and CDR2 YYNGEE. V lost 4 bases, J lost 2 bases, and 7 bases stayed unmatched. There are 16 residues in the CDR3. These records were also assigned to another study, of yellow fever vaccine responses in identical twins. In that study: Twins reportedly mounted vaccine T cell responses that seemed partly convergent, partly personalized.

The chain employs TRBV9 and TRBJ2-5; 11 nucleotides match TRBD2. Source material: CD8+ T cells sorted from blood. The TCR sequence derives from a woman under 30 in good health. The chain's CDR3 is CASSPRTSGSQETQYF. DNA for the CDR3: TGTGCCAGCAGCCCCCGGACTAGCGGGTCACAAGAGACCCAGTACTTC.